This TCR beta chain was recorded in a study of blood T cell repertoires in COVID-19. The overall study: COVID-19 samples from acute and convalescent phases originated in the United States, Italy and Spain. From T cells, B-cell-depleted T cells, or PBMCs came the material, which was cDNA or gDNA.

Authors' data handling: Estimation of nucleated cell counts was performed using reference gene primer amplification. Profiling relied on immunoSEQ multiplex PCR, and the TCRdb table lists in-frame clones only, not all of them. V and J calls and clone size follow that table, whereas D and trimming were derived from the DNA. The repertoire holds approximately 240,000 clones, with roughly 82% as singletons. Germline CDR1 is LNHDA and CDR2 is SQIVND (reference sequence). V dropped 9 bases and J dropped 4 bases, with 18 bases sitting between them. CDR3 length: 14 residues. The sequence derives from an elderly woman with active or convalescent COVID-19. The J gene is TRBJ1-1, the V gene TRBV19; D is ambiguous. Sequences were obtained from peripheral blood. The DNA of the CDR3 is TGTGCCAGCGCCCATCGGACTCCCGTCACTGAAGCTTTCTTT. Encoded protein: CASAHRTPVTEAFF.